One sample yielded the 20 T cell receptor beta chains listed below, sequenced in a study of T cells in Graves' hyperthyroidism and ophthalmopathy (dated by TCRdb to the late 2010s). Receptors were amplified or captured by multiplex PCR. Instrument on record: Illumina HiSeq 2000. The TCR beta CDR3 regions were amplified from the RNA transcripts. For the first round of RT-PCR on the TCR CDR3, the HTBI primer set was used together with the Qiagen OneStep RT-PCR kit. The raw public reads went through TCRdb reprocessing: fastp at Q25, MiXCR clone calling, in-frame beta chains kept. Under each unique CDR3 protein, matching rows form one entry showing the most common genes and DNA. A total of some 250,000 distinct CDR3 sequences appear in this sample, roughly 15% of them only once. The ten biggest clones cover roughly 15% of the sample. The sample was blood. The receptors stem from a middle-aged woman with Graves' hyperthyroidism that later progressed to Graves' ophthalmopathy.

This clonotype was picked up many times. The chain carries TRBV12-3 or TRBV12-4 and TRBJ2-3; D unresolved. The CDR3 contains 13 residues. The V and J ends lost 8 bases and 4 bases respectively, with 13 bases between them. The CDR3 sequence is CASVPGVADTQYF. The CDR3 DNA sequence: TGTGCCAGCGTCCCGGGTGTGGCAGATACGCAGTATTTT.

In this sample, this clonotype turned up many times. The chain couples TRBV20-1 to TRBJ2-5, with TRBD2 matching 11 bases. Trimming cost V 2 bases and J 4 bases; bases outside gene matches: 6. The CDR3 length is 15 residues. CDR1 is DFQATT, CDR2 SNEGSKA, per germline (reference sequence). CDR3 bases: TGCAGTGCTAGAATGCTAGCGGGAGGCGGAGAGACCCAGTACTTC. Protein: CSARMLAGGGETQYF.

This clonotype appeared many times. The rearrangement links TRBV9 to TRBJ2-5; D is perhaps TRBD2 (5 bases). Trimming took 2 bases from V and 0 from J, leaving 11 bases between them. The CDR3 is 15 amino acids. Germline V gene sequence: CDR1 SGDLS, CDR2 YYNGEE. The CDR3 here is CASSVLGLYQETQYF. CDR3 bases: TGTGCCAGCAGCGTCCTCGGACTGTACCAAGAGACCCAGTACTTC.

The sample holds many counts of this clonotype. The chain is built from TRBV19 and TRBJ1-1, with 8 nucleotides matching TRBD1. The CDR3 runs to 16 residues. V lost 5 bases to trimming and J lost 7 bases; unmatched junction nucleotides: 15. The germline V gene has CDR1 LNHDA and CDR2 SQIVND (reference sequence). This chain's CDR3 is CASSPPEARGQGEAFF. Written as DNA, the CDR3 is TGTGCCAGTAGTCCTCCAGAGGCCAGGGGGCAAGGTGAAGCTTTCTTT. The full variable domain, rest sourced from reference TRBV19 and TRBJ1-1, is DGGITQSPKYLFRKEGQNVTLSCEQNLNHDAMYWYRQDPGQGLRLIYYSQIVNDFQKGDIAEGYSVSREKKESFPLTVTSAQKNPTAFYLCASSPPEARGQGEAFFGQGTRLTVV.

This clonotype was counted ten times or more. This chain links TRBV28 with TRBJ2-3; no clear D. Between the trimmed V and J ends, which lost 8 bases and 2 bases, there was a span of 17 bases. Germline CDR1 reads MDHEN; CDR2 reads SYDVKM. CDR3 size: 15 residues. Written as DNA, the CDR3 is TGTGCCAGCTCGAAGACTGTAATGAACACAGATACGCAGTATTTT. It yields the protein CASSKTVMNTDTQYF.

This clonotype was counted ten times or more. This rearrangement joins TRBV18 to TRBJ2-5; the match to TRBD1 covers 9 bases. This CDR3 is 16 amino acids long. The V and J ends lost 2 bases and 2 bases, in that order; junction bases with no gene match: 6. Germline V gene sequence: CDR1 KGHSH, CDR2 LQKENI. CDR3 protein: CASSPRTGAGQETQYF. The CDR3 region has the DNA TGTGCCAGCTCACCAAGGACAGGGGCAGGTCAAGAGACCCAGTACTTC.

There are a few counts of this clonotype. V usage is TRBV6-1 and J usage is TRBJ2-7; D gene ambiguous. The CDR3 is 14 residues long. The V gene lost 6 bases and the J gene lost 0 bases, with 12 bases spanning the gap. Germline lookup yields CDR1 MNHNS and CDR2 SASEGT. The CDR3 region is CASRGYSPSYEQYF. CDR3 nucleotide sequence: TGTGCCAGCAGGGGCTACTCCCCCTCCTACGAGCAGTACTTC.

In its sample, this clonotype was seen many times. The CDR3 nucleotides read TGTGCCAGCAGTTCGGTCACAGGGCTCTCTGGGGCCAACGTCCTGACTTTC. This translates into CASSSVTGLSGANVLTF. V and J are TRBV28 and TRBJ2-6; possibly TRBD1 for D (6 bases). The germline gives CDR1 MDHEN, CDR2 SYDVKM. The CDR3 has 17 residues. V shed 4 bases and J shed 0 bases, with 13 bases lying between them.

This clonotype has only a few counts. The V call is TRBV15, the J call TRBJ1-3, with 7 bases lining up with TRBD1. The J segment lost 3 bases and the V segment lost 8 bases, leaving 7 bases of the junction unmatched. Germline-derived CDR1 and CDR2 are LNHNV and YYDKDF (reference sequence). CDR3 length equals 14 residues. The CDR3 bases are TGTGCCACCGCAGCGGGGGACAGTGGAAACACCATATATTTT. Translating it yields CATAAGDSGNTIYF.

This clonotype was recorded at least ten times. The rearrangement uses TRBV20-1 and TRBJ1-6; no clear D gene. CDR1 and CDR2 from the germline V gene are DFQATT and SNEGSKA (reference sequence). V was trimmed by 5 bases and J by 0 bases, leaving 11 bases between them. CDR3 length: 15 amino acids. The CDR3 protein is CSAPLRSSYNSPLHF. The CDR3 nucleotides are TGCAGTGCTCCCCTGAGGAGCTCCTATAATTCACCCCTCCACTTT.

Turning to this clonotype: This sequence may be a read error, since a much larger clone differs from it by one base. The rearrangement joins TRBV29-1 to TRBJ2-7, with D maybe TRBD1 (6 bases). Germline V lookup: CDR1 SQVTM, CDR2 ANQGSEA. The CDR3 consists of 13 residues. The CDR3: CSVEDSSSYGQYF. The DNA of the CDR3 is TGCAGCGTTGAGGACAGCTCCTCCTACGGGCAGTACTTC.

In its sample, this clonotype was seen a few times. V usage is TRBV7-9 and J usage is TRBJ2-1, with D possibly being TRBD1 or TRBD2 (6 bases each). With 6 bases removed from V and 6 bases from J, the gap between germline ends came to 12 bases. The CDR3 length is 13 residues. Germline CDR1 is SEHNR and CDR2 is FQNEAQ (reference sequence). Here the CDR3 reads CASSHREANEQFF. The CDR3 coding sequence is TGTGCCAGCAGTCACAGGGAGGCCAATGAGCAGTTCTTC. Based on the CDR3 plus reference TRBV7-9 and TRBJ2-1, the full variable domain is DTGVSQNPRHKITKRGQNVTFRCDPISEHNRLYWYRQTLGQGPEFLTYFQNEAQLEKSRLLSDRFSAERPKGSFSTLEIQRTEQGDSAMYLCASSHREANEQFFGPGTRLTVL.

This clonotype was found many times. The chain employs TRBV20-1 and TRBJ2-5, with D perhaps TRBD2 (6 bases). The CDR3 is 15 amino acids. Germline V gene lookup returns CDR1 DFQATT and CDR2 SNEGSKA (reference sequence). V lost 7 bases, J lost 4 bases, and 22 bases lay in between. As DNA, the CDR3 is TGCAGTGGATGGGGTTATAGCGGCCCAGGAGAGACCCAGTACTTC. It translates to CSGWGYSGPGETQYF.

This clonotype was recorded a few times. The rearrangement joins TRBV14 to TRBJ2-1; D call uncertain. V was clipped by 5 bases and J by 7 bases, with 9 bases between them. This CDR3 comprises 12 residues. CDR1 and CDR2 (germline): SGHDN, FVKESK. The CDR3 loop is CASSSFANEQFF. The CDR3 region has the DNA TGTGCCAGCAGCTCGTTCGCGAATGAGCAGTTCTTC.

This clonotype has ten or more counts. The chain couples TRBV27 to TRBJ1-5; no clear D gene. CDR1 is MNHEY, CDR2 SMNVEV, per germline (reference sequence). This CDR3 has 14 residues. V was pared by 6 bases and J by 3 bases, with 12 bases between. CDR3 sequence reads: CASRPAGVNQPQHF. CDR3 in DNA: TGTGCCAGCAGACCAGCCGGAGTCAATCAGCCCCAGCATTTT.

This clonotype has a single count. This chain uses TRBV30 with TRBJ1-5; maybe TRBD1 (5 bases). Trimming removed 0 bases at V and 2 bases at J, with 8 bases between. Germline lookup yields CDR1 GTSNPN and CDR2 SVGIG (reference sequence). This CDR3 spans 14 amino acids. The chain's CDR3 is CAWSVWGGNQPQHF. DNA of the CDR3: TGTGCCTGGAGTGTATGGGGGGGCAATCAGCCCCAGCATTTT.

As for this clonotype: A read error may account for a junction end that differs from germline. The J gene is TRBJ2-5, the V gene TRBV7-6, with D perhaps TRBD1 (5 bases). Germline V lookup: CDR1 SGHVS, CDR2 FNYEAQ. The CDR3 is 16 residues long. This CDR3 reads CVSSLSRAVAQETQYF. Here the CDR3 DNA reads TGTGTCAGCAGCTTAAGCAGGGCCGTCGCTCAAGAGACCCAGTACTTC.

The chain joins TRBV6-6 to TRBJ2-1; D unclear. The CDR3 totals 17 residues. Trimming pared 0 bases from V and 6 bases from J, leaving 18 bases between. In germline, CDR1 is MNHNY, CDR2 SVGAGI (reference sequence). CDR3 DNA sequence: TGTGCCAGCAGTTACTCAGGCCACCGCCCCCTTAGCAATGAGCAGTTCTTC. As protein: CASSYSGHRPLSNEQFF.

This clonotype was picked up a small number of times. The chain combines TRBV27 with TRBJ2-7; D may be TRBD1 (6 bases). V was pared by 10 bases and J by 1 base, with 20 bases between. Germline V lookup: CDR1 MNHEY, CDR2 SMNVEV (reference sequence). The length of the CDR3 is 15 residues. This CDR3 is CAITPRDTYSYEQYF. For the CDR3, the DNA is TGTGCCATTACGCCCCGGGACACTTATTCCTACGAGCAGTACTTC.

This clonotype was seen only a few times. CDR3 in DNA: TGCAGTGCTAGAGATCCCACCGGCTTCCGGAACACTGAAGCTTTCTTT. Translating gives CSARDPTGFRNTEAFF. The V and J genes are TRBV20-1 and TRBJ1-1; the D is unclear. The germline V gene has CDR1 DFQATT and CDR2 SNEGSKA (reference sequence). The CDR3 extends over 16 amino acids. Trimming cost V 0 bases and J 1 base, with 15 bases left between them.